The source of this T cell receptor beta chain is a study of control samples from healthy donors and cancer patients. V was clipped by 5 bases and J by 5 bases, with 16 bases between them. Looked up from germline, CDR1 is PRHDT and CDR2 is FYEKMQ (reference sequence). This CDR3 has 15 amino acids. Data came from immunoSEQ multiplex PCR; TCRdb stores just in-frame clones and leaves some out. The table lists 120,000 or so clones, roughly 84% of them singletons. This receptor was identified in a middle-aged man in good health. The rearrangement uses TRBV13 and TRBJ2-1, with D tentatively TRBD2 (6 bases). Sequencing input: blood. As DNA, the CDR3 is TGTGCCAGCAGCCAACGACTAGAACGGAACAATGAGCAGTTCTTC. Amino acid sequence: CASSQRLERNNEQFF. Full variable domain (remainder filled in from reference TRBV13 and TRBJ2-1): AAGVIQSPRHLIKEKRETATLKCYPIPRHDTVYWYQQGPGQDPQFLISFYEKMQSDKGSIPDRFSAQQFSDYHSELNMSSLELGDSALYFCASSQRLERNNEQFFGPGTRLTVL.